This TCR beta chain was sequenced during a study of T cells after yellow fever vaccination. At the level of the study: The fractions with low cell numbers were processed using SMART-Seq v4 Ultra Low Input.

TCRdb reprocessed the 5' RACE reads via MiXCR and lists one record per CDR3 protein. Among under 150,000 distinct CDR3 sequences listed, 13% to 15% were seen once. Study-level findings and limits: At under 98% for CD4 and about 88% for CD8, most primary-vaccination clones showed up again after the booster. Overall, a small share of clonotypes was seen in both CD4 and CD8 compartments. Researchers report a weaker secondary response that nonetheless peaked faster, day 5 versus 15.

With respect to this clonotype: Its specificity is unknown.

The V end was cut by 4 bases, the J end by 10 bases, with 12 bases between. The CDR3 has 12 amino acids. Germline V lookup: CDR1 LGHNA, CDR2 YSLEER. This clonotype was sampled from a young man who received the YFV17D yellow fever vaccine. The sequencing here drew on CD8+ T cells sorted from PBMCs, taken 5 days after the yellow fever booster vaccination. The chain carries TRBV4-3 and TRBJ2-3; D perhaps matches TRBD1 (6 bases). The CDR3 coding sequence is TGCGCCAGCAGCCCACCCAGGGGTTCGCAGTATTTT. Translated: CASSPPRGSQYF.